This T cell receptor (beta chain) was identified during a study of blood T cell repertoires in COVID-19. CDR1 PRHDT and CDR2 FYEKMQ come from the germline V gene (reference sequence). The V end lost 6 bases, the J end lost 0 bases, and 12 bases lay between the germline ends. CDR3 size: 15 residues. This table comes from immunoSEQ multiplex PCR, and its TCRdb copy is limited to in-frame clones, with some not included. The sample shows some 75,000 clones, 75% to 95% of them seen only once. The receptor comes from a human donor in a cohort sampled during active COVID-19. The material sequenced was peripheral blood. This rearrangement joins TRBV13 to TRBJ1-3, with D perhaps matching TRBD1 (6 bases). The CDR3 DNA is TGTGCCAGCAGACAACAGGGCAGCTCTGGAAACACCATATATTTT. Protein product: CASRQQGSSGNTIYF. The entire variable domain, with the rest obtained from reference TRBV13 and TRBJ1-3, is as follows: AAGVIQSPRHLIKEKRETATLKCYPIPRHDTVYWYQQGPGQDPQFLISFYEKMQSDKGSIPDRFSAQQFSDYHSELNMSSLELGDSALYFCASRQQGSSGNTIYFGEGSWLTVV.